These 15 T cell receptor beta chains originate from one sample sequenced in a study of graft-versus-host responses after intestinal transplantation. Data came from immunoSEQ multiplex PCR; TCRdb stores just in-frame clones and leaves some out. The sample has over 45,000 clones, 80% to 95% seen once. Source: PBMCs, taken about 800 days after a first intestinal transplant, on the day of a second. The source is a human patient who received an intestinal transplant, so some T cells may come from the graft donor.

The chain recombines TRBV10-3 with TRBJ2-3; D remains unclear. The CDR3 loop spans 15 amino acids. V was pared by 6 bases and J by 2 bases, with 15 bases between. CDR1 is ENHRY and CDR2 is SYGVKD in the germline V gene. This chain's CDR3 is CAIRNGPSHTDTQYF. In DNA form, the CDR3 reads TGTGCCATCAGGAACGGGCCTTCTCACACAGATACGCAGTATTTT.

The V gene is TRBV19, the J gene TRBJ2-1, with D possibly TRBD2 on 5 matching bases. This CDR3 is built from 15 residues. Trimming stripped 5 bases from V and 4 bases from J, with 15 bases between. Germline lookup yields CDR1 LNHDA and CDR2 SQIVND (reference sequence). The CDR3 nucleotides are TGTGCCAGTAGTGTAGGGCGGAGGACGTACAATGAGCAGTTCTTC. This encodes CASSVGRRTYNEQFF.

This chain uses TRBV9 with TRBJ2-5; D tentatively reads TRBD1 or TRBD2 (5 bases each). The germline V gene has CDR1 SGDLS and CDR2 YYNGEE. The CDR3 loop spans 13 amino acids. The V end lost 0 bases, the J end lost 4 bases, and 7 bases lay between the germline ends. CDR3 bases: TGTGCCAGCAGCGTAGGGGGGAGAGAGACCCAGTACTTC. Its translation: CASSVGGRETQYF.

This chain connects TRBV12-5 to TRBJ2-5; D may be TRBD2 (6 bases). Trimming removed 3 bases at V and 5 bases at J, with 13 bases between. This CDR3 has 14 residues. CDR1 and CDR2 from the germline V gene are LGHNT and FRNRAP. Written as DNA, the CDR3 is TGTGCTAGTGGTTTAGGGTCGGGGGTGGAGACCCAGTACTTC. Protein product: CASGLGSGVETQYF.

This chain connects TRBV9 to TRBJ2-1; D is uncertain. V was trimmed by 1 base and J by 4 bases, leaving 6 bases between them. This CDR3 contains 13 residues. Germline V gene data show CDR1 as SGDLS and CDR2 as YYNGEE. CDR3 sequence: CASSVSQYNEQFF. In DNA, the CDR3 is TGTGCCAGCAGCGTATCTCAATACAATGAGCAGTTCTTC.

The gene calls are TRBV7-3 and TRBJ2-1; TRBD1 or TRBD2 may be the D gene (6 bases each). Germline assignment: CDR1 SGHTA and CDR2 FQGTGA. The germline V and J ends were trimmed by 5 bases and 6 bases, with 29 bases remaining between them. The CDR3 totals 19 residues. The CDR3 sequence: CASSPGRGKGGQGPNEQFF. DNA for the CDR3: TGTGCCAGCAGCCCTGGCCGTGGTAAAGGGGGGCAGGGGCCCAATGAGCAGTTCTTC.

The J gene is TRBJ1-5, the V gene TRBV7-9; D is possibly TRBD1 (6 bases). V gave up 1 base and J gave up 6 bases, with 16 bases separating them. From germline, CDR1 is SEHNR and CDR2 FQNEAQ (reference sequence). The CDR3 is made up of 16 amino acids. The CDR3 nucleotides are TGTGCCAGCAGCTTAGGTGCCGGGACAATGAGTCAGCCCCAGCATTTT. Its protein is CASSLGAGTMSQPQHF.

This chain uses TRBV6-1 with TRBJ2-7; 7 bases match TRBD1. The ends lost 8 bases at V and 3 bases at J; junction bases unmatched: 4. The CDR3 is 12 amino acids. Germline values: CDR1 MNHNS, CDR2 SASEGT. CDR3 residues: CASGQGVYEQYF. In nucleotides, the CDR3 is TGTGCCAGCGGGCAGGGGGTCTACGAGCAGTACTTC.

This clone occurred a few times. The J gene is TRBJ1-2, the V gene TRBV4-3; D is unresolved. The ends were cut back, 1 base at V and 1 base at J, with 7 bases in the middle. The germline CDR1 and CDR2 sequences are LGHNA and YSLEER. This CDR3 comprises 14 residues. This CDR3 reads CASSQGGVNYGYTF. The DNA of the CDR3 is TGCGCCAGCAGCCAAGGCGGAGTTAACTATGGCTACACCTTC.

This clone was seen once. This chain uses TRBV11-2 with TRBJ2-5, with D possibly TRBD1 on 6 matching bases. Matching the DNA end better, TRBJ2-7 makes the J call doubtful. This CDR3 spans 13 amino acids. CDR1 and CDR2 from the germline V gene are SGHAT and FQNNGV. The DNA for the CDR3 is TGTGCCAGCAGCGGACAGTTAGGCTACGAGCAGTACTTC. The encoded protein is CASSGQLGYEQYF.

J is TRBJ2-7 and V is TRBV4-2, with a tentative D call TRBD1 (6 bases). The V end was cut by 1 base, the J end by 3 bases, with 10 bases between. The CDR3 consists of 14 residues. From germline, CDR1 is LGHNA and CDR2 YNFKEQ. CDR3 in DNA: TGTGCCAGCAGCCAAGCGGGACAACGCTACGAGCAGTACTTC. This translates into CASSQAGQRYEQYF.

The chain couples TRBV5-1 to TRBJ2-7; D unresolved. Trimming removed 0 bases at V and 7 bases at J, with 11 bases between. The CDR3 spans 13 residues. Germline CDR1 and CDR2: SGHRS and YFSETQ. CDR3 residues: CASSLGGTVEQYF. The CDR3 nucleotides read TGCGCCAGCAGCTTGGGGGGAACTGTGGAGCAGTACTTC.

The V gene is TRBV29-1, the J gene TRBJ2-3; TRBD1 matches 9 bases. The CDR3 loop spans 14 amino acids. V lost 7 bases, J lost 1 base, and 6 bases stayed unmatched. Germline V gene sequence: CDR1 SQVTM, CDR2 ANQGSEA. This CDR3 reads CSASHRGRTDTQYF. The CDR3 coding sequence is TGCAGCGCCTCGCACAGGGGGCGCACAGATACGCAGTATTTT.

V is TRBV9 and J is TRBJ2-7; D not certain. The germline V and J ends were trimmed by 0 bases and 3 bases, with 13 bases remaining between them. The CDR3 length is 15 residues. Germline V CDR1 and CDR2: SGDLS, YYNGEE. CDR3 nucleotides: TGTGCCAGCAGCGTAGAAGGCAGACCGTACTACGAGCAGTACTTC. It specifies CASSVEGRPYYEQYF.

The chain employs TRBV29-1 and TRBJ2-1, with 7 nucleotides matching TRBD1. The trim removed 0 bases at V and 6 bases at J, leaving 8 bases unmatched. CDR3 length equals 15 residues. Germline CDR1 and CDR2: SQVTM and ANQGSEA. For the CDR3, the DNA is TGCAGCGTTGAAGAGGGACAGTCATCTCGCAATGAGCAGTTCTTC. Amino acids: CSVEEGQSSRNEQFF.